This TCR beta chain was obtained from a study of blood T cell repertoires in COVID-19. Looking at the study overall: T cells, B-cell-depleted T cells, or PBMCs provided the cDNA or gDNA that served as material.

Sequencing was performed with immunoSEQ multiplex PCR; in TCRdb, only in-frame clones are kept and a portion is missing. Among more than 250,000 clones, approximately 86% were seen once, and the ten largest hold approximately 2.4%. The study assigned cohorts using participant-reported clinical history. For recovered donors of Cohort 3, there were two negative PCRs, clearance, or symptom resolution. The material sequenced was PBMCs or T cells enriched from blood (not recorded which). This TCR came from a woman in her late teens or twenties who had recovered from COVID-19.

The CDR3 reads CASSLSPRTGPYGYTF. DNA for the CDR3: TGTGCCAGCAGCTTAAGCCCACGGACAGGTCCCTATGGCTACACCTTC. This chain joins TRBV7-2 and TRBJ1-2; 7 nucleotides agree with TRBD1. The V gene end was trimmed by 2 bases and the J gene end by 4 bases; junction bases not matched to a gene: 10. The CDR3 covers 16 residues. Per germline, CDR1 SGHTA and CDR2 FQGNSA. Looking up the rest from reference TRBV7-2 and TRBJ1-2 gives the full variable domain: GAGVSQSPSNKVTEKGKDVELRCDPISGHTALYWYRQSLGQGLEFLIYFQGNSAPDKSGLPSDRFSAERTGGSVSTLTIQRTQQEDSAVYLCASSLSPRTGPYGYTFGSGTRLTVV.